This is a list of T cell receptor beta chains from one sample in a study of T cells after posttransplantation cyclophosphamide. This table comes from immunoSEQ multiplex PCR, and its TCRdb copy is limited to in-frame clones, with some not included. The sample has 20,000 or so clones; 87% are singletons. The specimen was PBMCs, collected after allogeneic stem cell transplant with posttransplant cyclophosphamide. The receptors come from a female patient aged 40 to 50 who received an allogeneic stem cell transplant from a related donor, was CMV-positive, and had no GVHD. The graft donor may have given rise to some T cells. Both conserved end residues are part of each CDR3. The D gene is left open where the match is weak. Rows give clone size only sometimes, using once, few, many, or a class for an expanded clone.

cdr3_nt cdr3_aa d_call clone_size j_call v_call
TGCGCCAGCAGCCAAGGCCGGGAGACCCAGTACTTC CASSQGRETQYF - - TRBJ2-5 TRBV4-1
TGTGCCAGCAGTTCCACCTTAGCGGGAGGGCCGTACAATGAGCAGTTCTTC CASSSTLAGGPYNEQFF TRBD2 - TRBJ2-1 TRBV28
TGTGCCAGCAGCTTGCCTAGCGGCACCTACAATGAGCAGTTCTTC CASSLPSGTYNEQFF TRBD2 once TRBJ2-1 TRBV5-4
TGTGCCAGCAGGGAGGCGGGACAGGGGATAGGGGGCAATCAGCCCCAGCATTTT CASREAGQGIGGNQPQHF TRBD1 - TRBJ1-5 TRBV28
TGCAGCGTTGGACAGGGGGCGTCCGGGGAGCTGTTTTTT CSVGQGASGELFF TRBD1 - TRBJ2-2 TRBV29-1
TGTGCCAGCAGCAAAAAGGCACAGGGGGGAAATAACTATGGCTACACCTTC CASSKKAQGGNNYGYTF TRBD1 few TRBJ1-2 TRBV7-9
TGTGCCAGCAGTTTGTGGACAGGGGTGGGCTCACCCCTCCACTTT CASSLWTGVGSPLHF TRBD1 - TRBJ1-6 TRBV28
TGTGCCAGCAGCTTGACCGGAGACTTCTACAATGAGCAGTTCTTC CASSLTGDFYNEQFF - - TRBJ2-1 TRBV5-4
TGTGCCAGCAGCTTGGGGTCGGGAGATACGCAGTATTTT CASSLGSGDTQYF - - TRBJ2-3 TRBV5-4
TGTGCCAGCAGCTTAAGGACTAGCGGGAGAACAGATACGCAGTATTTT CASSLRTSGRTDTQYF TRBD2 - TRBJ2-3 TRBV7-8
TGTGCCACCAGCAGGCGTTCGGACTTAGTCTACAATGAGCAGTTCTTC CATSRRSDLVYNEQFF - - TRBJ2-1 TRBV15
TGCGCCAGCAGCTTGCGGTCCCAGACGGGACTAGCGGGAAATGAGCAGTTCTTC CASSLRSQTGLAGNEQFF TRBD2 once TRBJ2-1 TRBV5-1